The entry below describes one T cell receptor beta chain. Its antigen is not yet known. No qualities accompany the bases; no much larger clone lies one base away. The data belong to a study of memory CD4+ T cells and cytomegalovirus serostatus (dated by TCRdb to the late 2010s). With respect to the entire study: The cohort included around 35 healthy adults from Belgium, of whom 9 were CMV seropositive and about 24 were CMV seronegative. To replicate a published TCR-based CMV serostatus classifier, the researchers sequenced the CD4+ memory TCRbeta repertoires of a Belgian cohort whose cytomegalovirus serostatus was known. The research as a whole found: CMV serostatus prediction reached a median bootstrapped AUC of about 0.94 with the original framework and about 0.93 with a US-trained random forest. Only CD4+CD45RO+ memory cells were sequenced, in contrast to the original study, which included naive and memory CD4+ and CD8+ populations. The results were interpreted as suggesting that the CMV-associated TCR signature is mostly present in the CD4+ memory repertoire. On the Belgian cohort, the classifier built on the original framework reached a median bootstrapped AUC of about 0.96, with a 95% CI of 0.76-1.00. Of around 160 previously reported CMV-associated TCRbeta sequences, about 68 appeared in the CD4+ memory repertoires, each in one to five individuals.

The Quick-DNA Microprep Kit was used to extract genomic DNA from the sorted cells. Amplification of TCRbeta DNA was done with the immunoSEQ hsTCRbeta kit, following the protocol from the manufacturer. TCRbeta libraries were sequenced on an Illumina MiSeq instrument. The source study handled its data this way. Following removal of out-of-frame sequences, around 2.4 million distinct TCRbeta sequences were retained, with an average of around 67,000 per individual. Each individual was scored according to the count of roughly 160 previously reported CMV-associated TCRbeta sequences and the total productive distinct TCRbeta count. A beta-binomial model was reimplemented in Python, and scikit-learn random forests with default parameters were trained on US cohort data. On the Belgian cohort, classifier performance was reported as the median AUC, along with percentile confidence intervals, across 10,000 bootstrap iterations. TCRdb provides this immuneACCESS table in a form limited to in-frame rearrangements. Some clones are lacking; in checked studies, under half of them reflect an unresolved V gene, and why the rest are absent is not known. Clone size and V and J calls were adopted from that table, with D and trimming inferred from the DNA. The sample includes fewer than 40,000 clones, with 79% observed a single time. Clones ranked in the top ten supply approximately 5.7% of the sample.

The germline V gene specifies SGHVS as CDR1 and FNYEAQ as CDR2. Inclusive of the bounding cysteine and phenylalanine, the CDR3 is 13 residues long. CDR3 DNA only is kept here, 39 bases in frame from base 1. Trimming removed 3 bases from V and 2 bases from J, leaving 6 bases between the germline ends. Single viable CD3+CD4+CD8-CD45RO+ cells were sorted as memory CD4+ T cells on a FACSAria II. CMV serostatus was determined with a Roche Elecsys assay detecting serum IgG against CMV pp150, pp28, p38 and p52. Following thawing, total CD4+ T cells were enriched through positive selection using CD4 magnetic microbeads. Samples originated from another study that specifically interrogated the CD4+ T cell memory repertoire. Peripheral blood mononuclear cells were isolated and cryopreserved following standard operating procedures; serum was stored at -80 °C. The staining relied on CD3-PerCP (BW264/56), CD4-APC (RPA-T4), CD45RO-PE (UCHT1) and CD8-Pacific Orange (3B5) antibodies, and Sytox blue was used to exclude non-viable cells.

This chain is built from TRBV7-6 and TRBJ2-3, with no reliable assignment of the D segment. The sequence was obtained from an adult in good health and CMV-seropositive. Material: memory CD4+ T cells from blood. DNA sequence: TGTGCCAGCAGCTTTTACTACACAGATACGCAGTATTTT. It is translated as CASSFYYTDTQYF.